The 22 T cell receptor beta chains given below trace back to one sample, sequenced in a study of blood T cell repertoires in COVID-19. Clones were read by immunoSEQ multiplex PCR, and TCRdb kept only the in-frame ones, dropping some. The repertoire holds 55,000 to 75,000 clones, 70% to 75% seen once, with 35% to 40% in the top ten. Sequencing was performed on peripheral blood. These receptors all come from a woman in her sixties or seventies with acute or convalescent COVID-19.

This clone came up a few times. V and J are TRBV10-2 and TRBJ1-3; no firm D call. Trimming removed 8 bases at V and 3 bases at J, with 11 bases between. Germline CDR1 reads WSHSY; CDR2 reads SAAADI. The CDR3 length is 13 residues. In nucleotides, the CDR3 is TGCGCCAGCTCGCGGGAGCTTGGAAACACCATATATTTT. The encoded protein is CASSRELGNTIYF.

V gene TRBV6-5 combines with J gene TRBJ2-4; D is uncertain. The CDR3 length is 13 residues. CDR1 and CDR2 from the germline V gene are MNHEY and SVGAGI. Trimming removed 5 bases at V and 4 bases at J, with 9 bases between. The CDR3: CASSTFGKNIQYF. The CDR3 nucleotides read TGTGCCAGCAGTACTTTCGGGAAAAACATTCAGTACTTC.

The rearrangement links TRBV5-4 to TRBJ2-3; tentatively, D is TRBD2 (8 bases). V lost 0 bases, J lost 1 base, and 18 bases lay in between. The CDR3 totals 18 residues. Germline-derived CDR1 and CDR2 are SGHNT and YYREEE (reference sequence). The CDR3 spells CASSLAGRGPLGTDTQYF. In DNA, the CDR3 is TGTGCCAGCAGCTTGGCCGGGAGGGGGCCGTTGGGCACAGATACGCAGTATTTT. Full variable domain (remainder filled in from reference TRBV5-4 and TRBJ2-3): ETGVTQSPTHLIKTRGQQVTLRCSSQSGHNTVSWYQQALGQGPQFIFQYYREEENGRGNFPPRFSGLQFPNYSSELNVNALELDDSALYLCASSLAGRGPLGTDTQYFGPGTRLTVL.

This clone was seen a few times. This rearrangement joins TRBV7-2 to TRBJ2-1; 11 nucleotides align to TRBD2. Germline CDR1 SGHTA, CDR2 FQGNSA. The CDR3 consists of 18 residues. V was pared by 0 bases and J by 0 bases, with 4 bases of the junction left unmatched. The CDR3 here is CASSLALAGGSSYNEQFF. CDR3 nucleotide sequence: TGTGCCAGCAGCTTAGCCCTAGCGGGGGGAAGCTCCTACAATGAGCAGTTCTTC. The entire variable domain, with the rest obtained from reference TRBV7-2 and TRBJ2-1, is as follows: GAGVSQSPSNKVTEKGKDVELRCDPISGHTALYWYRQSLGQGLEFLIYFQGNSAPDKSGLPSDRFSAERTGGSVSTLTIQRTQQEDSAVYLCASSLALAGGSSYNEQFFGPGTRLTVL.

The chain carries TRBV3-1 (or the pseudogene TRBV3-2) and TRBJ2-5; maybe TRBD2 (5 bases). The germline V and J ends were trimmed by 0 bases and 1 base, with 15 bases remaining between them. There are 17 residues in the CDR3. CDR1 and CDR2 from the germline V gene are LGHDT and YNNKEL (reference sequence). The CDR3 sequence: CASSQDTRLGFQETQYF. CDR3 bases: TGTGCCAGCAGCCAAGATACTAGGCTCGGGTTCCAAGAGACCCAGTACTTC.

The chain carries TRBV6-2 or TRBV6-3 and TRBJ2-1, with unresolved D. Germline CDR1 and CDR2: MNHEY and SVGEGT. CDR3 length: 15 residues. Trimming pared 2 bases from V and 3 bases from J, leaving 11 bases between. CDR3 region: CASSYAEMIYNEQFF. CDR3 sequence (DNA): TGTGCCAGCAGTTACGCGGAAATGATCTACAATGAGCAGTTCTTC.

CDR3 nucleotides: TGTGCCAGCAGTCCGGGACAGGGGAAATCCAATCAGCCCCAGCATTTT. As protein: CASSPGQGKSNQPQHF. The chain combines TRBV6-6 with TRBJ1-5; 10 nucleotides match TRBD1. The germline gives CDR1 MNHNY, CDR2 SVGAGI (reference sequence). The V gene end was trimmed by 5 bases and the J gene end by 3 bases; junction bases not matched to a gene: 7. The CDR3 is made up of 16 amino acids.

The chain is built from TRBV29-1 and TRBJ1-2, with 7 nucleotides matching TRBD1. The CDR3 is 13 amino acids. CDR1 is SQVTM and CDR2 is ANQGSEA in the germline V gene. The V segment lost 4 bases and the J segment 2 bases; nucleotides outside the gene matches: 4. The CDR3 spells CSVGQGENYGYTF. CDR3 coding DNA: TGCAGCGTTGGACAGGGTGAGAACTATGGCTACACCTTC.

This clone came up a few times. The genes are TRBV11-2 and TRBJ2-7; 8 bases match TRBD1. The CDR3 is made up of 14 amino acids. Germline-derived CDR1 and CDR2 are SGHAT and FQNNGV. Unmatched junction bases numbered 7, after V lost 5 bases and J lost 4 bases. CDR3 protein: CASSRDRGSYEQYF. The CDR3 DNA sequence: TGTGCCAGCAGCCGAGACAGGGGAAGTTACGAGCAGTACTTC.

The rearrangement joins TRBV18 to TRBJ1-6; TRBD1 matches 9 bases. With V trimmed by 2 bases and J by 9 bases, 5 bases remained unmatched. Germline CDR1 is KGHSH and CDR2 is LQKENI. The CDR3 length is 15 residues. The chain's CDR3 is CASSPATGGSSPLHF. The CDR3 DNA sequence: TGTGCCAGCTCACCAGCGACAGGGGGTAGTTCACCCCTCCACTTT.

The V gene is TRBV5-4, the J gene TRBJ1-5; weak D call: TRBD1 (5 bases). In germline, CDR1 is SGHNT, CDR2 YYREEE (reference sequence). V was shortened by 3 bases and J by 7 bases, with 14 bases between the two germline ends. The CDR3 sequence is 14 residues long. The CDR3 spells CASSSHPGGQPQHF. The CDR3 bases are TGTGCCAGCAGCTCGCACCCCGGGGGACAGCCCCAGCATTTT. Full variable domain (remainder filled in from reference TRBV5-4 and TRBJ1-5): ETGVTQSPTHLIKTRGQQVTLRCSSQSGHNTVSWYQQALGQGPQFIFQYYREEENGRGNFPPRFSGLQFPNYSSELNVNALELDDSALYLCASSSHPGGQPQHFGDGTRLSIL.

This chain connects TRBV9 to TRBJ2-3; D perhaps matches TRBD1 (5 bases). This CDR3 is built from 17 residues. Germline V gene data show CDR1 as SGDLS and CDR2 as YYNGEE. The V end lost 4 bases, the J end lost 3 bases, and 21 bases lay between the germline ends. In nucleotides, the CDR3 is TGTGCCAGCAGCCCGAGAGGTAGCTTCCCAGGGACAGATACGCAGTATTTT. Encoded protein: CASSPRGSFPGTDTQYF. Full variable domain (remainder filled in from reference TRBV9 and TRBJ2-3): DSGVTQTPKHLITATGQRVTLRCSPRSGDLSVYWYQQSLDQGLQFLIQYYNGEERAKGNILERFSAQQFPDLHSELNLSSLELGDSALYFCASSPRGSFPGTDTQYFGPGTRLTVL.

The rearrangement links TRBV7-9 to TRBJ2-1; 9 nucleotides line up with TRBD2. The CDR3 runs 14 residues. Trimming removed 7 bases from V and 6 bases from J; junction bases left unmatched: 7. CDR1 is SEHNR and CDR2 is FQNEAQ in the germline V gene (reference sequence). Here the CDR3 DNA reads TGTGCCAGCACCCAGGGACTAGCTAGCAATGAGCAGTTCTTC. Its protein is CASTQGLASNEQFF. The variable domain in full, with the rest retrieved from reference TRBV7-9 and TRBJ2-1, is DTGVSQNPRHKITKRGQNVTFRCDPISEHNRLYWYRQTLGQGPEFLTYFQNEAQLEKSRLLSDRFSAERPKGSFSTLEIQRTEQGDSAMYLCASTQGLASNEQFFGPGTRLTVL.

This clone was seen just once. This chain uses TRBV6-5 with TRBJ1-2; possibly TRBD1 for D (6 bases). Between the trimmed V and J ends, which lost 10 bases and 4 bases, there was a span of 16 bases. CDR3 length: 13 residues. The V gene's germline CDR1 is MNHEY and CDR2 SVGAGI. The CDR3 DNA is TGTGCCACCAAGGACAGTCTCAGCTATGGCTACACCTTC. Encoded protein: CATKDSLSYGYTF.

This chain connects TRBV7-9 to TRBJ1-2, with a possible D match to TRBD1 (5 bases). The ends were cut back, 5 bases at V and 5 bases at J, with 15 bases in the middle. This CDR3 contains 14 residues. Germline V lookup: CDR1 SEHNR, CDR2 FQNEAQ (reference sequence). The CDR3: CASSLSGTPYGYTF. CDR3 coding DNA: TGTGCCAGCAGCCTTTCCGGGACTCCGTATGGCTACACCTTC. Filled out from reference TRBV7-9 and TRBJ1-2, the complete variable domain reads DTGVSQNPRHKITKRGQNVTFRCDPISEHNRLYWYRQTLGQGPEFLTYFQNEAQLEKSRLLSDRFSAERPKGSFSTLEIQRTEQGDSAMYLCASSLSGTPYGYTFGSGTRLTVV.

The rearrangement links TRBV5-4 to TRBJ1-5; 7 nucleotides match TRBD1. The CDR3 has 13 residues. CDR1 is SGHNT and CDR2 is YYREEE in the germline V gene (reference sequence). The V gene end was trimmed by 4 bases and the J gene end by 12 bases; junction bases not matched to a gene: 10. CDR3 DNA: TGTGCCAGCAGCCAGGAAAACAGGGGAAGCCAGCATTTT. This gives the protein CASSQENRGSQHF.

The chain links TRBV5-1 to TRBJ1-3; 8 bases map to TRBD1. Germline trimming cut 6 bases from V and 2 bases from J; bases unmatched to any gene: 4. Germline CDR1 reads SGHRS; CDR2 reads YFSETQ. The CDR3 contains 14 residues. The CDR3: CASTQGATGNTIYF. The CDR3 nucleotides read TGCGCCAGCACCCAGGGGGCCACTGGAAACACCATATATTTT.

The rearrangement uses TRBV6-5 and TRBJ2-5, with 7 nucleotides matching TRBD1. The trim removed 2 bases at V and 7 bases at J, leaving 7 bases unmatched. Germline lookup yields CDR1 MNHEY and CDR2 SVGAGI. The CDR3 loop spans 14 amino acids. CDR3 sequence reads: CASSYDRATGTQYF. CDR3 nucleotide sequence: TGTGCCAGCAGTTACGACAGGGCCACAGGGACCCAGTACTTC.

The V gene is TRBV2, the J gene TRBJ2-7, with 8 nucleotides matching TRBD2. Trimming removed 10 bases from V and 0 bases from J; junction bases left unmatched: 5. CDR1 is SNHLY, CDR2 FYNNEI, per germline. This CDR3 contains 13 residues. CDR3 loop: CATRGGSSYEQYF. DNA for the CDR3: TGTGCCACTCGGGGGGGGAGCTCCTACGAGCAGTACTTC.

The chain has TRBV6-1 and TRBJ2-1, with D possibly being TRBD2 (5 bases). The CDR3 is made up of 14 amino acids. Deletions cut 2 bases from V and 9 bases from J, with 14 bases between. Germline V gene data show CDR1 as MNHNS and CDR2 as SASEGT. The CDR3 DNA sequence: TGTGCCAGCAGTGAACGTTCTAGCAACGGTGAGCAGTTCTTC. This encodes CASSERSSNGEQFF.

The chain couples TRBV29-1 to TRBJ2-1; 13 bases agree with TRBD2. The trim removed 5 bases at V and 8 bases at J, leaving 6 bases unmatched. Germline assignment: CDR1 SQVTM and CDR2 ANQGSEA. The length of the CDR3 is 14 residues. Here the CDR3 reads CSVSGLAGVYEQFF. The CDR3 nucleotides are TGCAGCGTTTCCGGACTAGCGGGAGTCTATGAGCAGTTCTTC.

The V and J genes are TRBV9 and TRBJ1-2, with D possibly matching TRBD1 (5 bases). Trimming took off 1 base at V and 8 bases at J, with 12 bases between the two ends. The CDR3 runs 13 residues. Germline CDR1 SGDLS, CDR2 YYNGEE. The CDR3 bases are TGTGCCAGCAGCGTATACTGGGGCGACGGCTACACCTTC. It encodes CASSVYWGDGYTF.